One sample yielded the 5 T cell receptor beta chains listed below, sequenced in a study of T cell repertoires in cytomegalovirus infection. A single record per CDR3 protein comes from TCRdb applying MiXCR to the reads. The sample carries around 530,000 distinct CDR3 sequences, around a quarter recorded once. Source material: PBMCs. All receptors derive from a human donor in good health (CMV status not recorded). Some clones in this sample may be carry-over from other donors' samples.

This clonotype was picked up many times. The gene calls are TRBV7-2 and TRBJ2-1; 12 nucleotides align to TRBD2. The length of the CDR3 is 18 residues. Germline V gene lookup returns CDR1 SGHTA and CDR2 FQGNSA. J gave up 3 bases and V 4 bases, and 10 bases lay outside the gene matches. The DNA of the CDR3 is TGTGCCAGCAGCTCGGGAGGGGGACTAGCGGGCCTCTACAATGAGCAGTTCTTC. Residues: CASSSGGGLAGLYNEQFF.

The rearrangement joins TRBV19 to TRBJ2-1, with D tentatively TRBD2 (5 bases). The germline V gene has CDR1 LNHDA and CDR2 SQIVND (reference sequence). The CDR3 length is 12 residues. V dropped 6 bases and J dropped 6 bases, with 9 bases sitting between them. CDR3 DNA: TGTGCCAGTAGGGACTTGACCAATGAGCAGTTCTTC. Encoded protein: CASRDLTNEQFF.

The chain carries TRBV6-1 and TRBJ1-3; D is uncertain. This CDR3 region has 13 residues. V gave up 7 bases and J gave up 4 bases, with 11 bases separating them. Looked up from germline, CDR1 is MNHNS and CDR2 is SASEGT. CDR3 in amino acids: CASTPSSGNTIYF. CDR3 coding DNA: TGTGCCAGCACACCTTCCAGCGGAAACACCATATATTTT.

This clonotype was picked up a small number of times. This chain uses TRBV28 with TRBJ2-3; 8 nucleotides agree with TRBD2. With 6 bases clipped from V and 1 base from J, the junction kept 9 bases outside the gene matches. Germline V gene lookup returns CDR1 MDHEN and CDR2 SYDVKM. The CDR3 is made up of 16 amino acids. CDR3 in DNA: TGTGCCAGCAGCTTGGGACTAGAAACCGGCACAGATACGCAGTATTTT. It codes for CASSLGLETGTDTQYF.

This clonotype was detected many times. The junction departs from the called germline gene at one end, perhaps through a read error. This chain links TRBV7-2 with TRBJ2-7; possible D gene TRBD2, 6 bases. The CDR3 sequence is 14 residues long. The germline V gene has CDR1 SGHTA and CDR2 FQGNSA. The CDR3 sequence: CASTLAGDFYEQYF. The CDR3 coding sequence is TGTGCCAGCACCTTAGCCGGGGACTTCTACGAGCAGTACTTC.